Given below is one T cell receptor beta chain in context. What it binds is not known. RNA transcripts provided the source from which TCR beta CDR3 regions were amplified. A set of HTBI primers served as the primers for a first-round RT-PCR of the TCR CDR3. TCRdb used MiXCR to reprocess the multiplex PCR reads, holding one entry per CDR3 protein. This table has 650,000 to 700,000 distinct CDR3 sequences, roughly a sixth appearing once. This sample stems from a study of T cells in Graves' hyperthyroidism and ophthalmopathy. Study-wide points: Blood samples included most of the expanded thyroid clonotypes exceeding 0.001.

Germline V gene sequence: CDR1 SGDLS, CDR2 YYNGEE. The CDR3 totals 14 residues. The junction had 8 bases not matched to a gene; V was cut back by 4 bases and J by 4 bases. This clonotype was obtained from a man between 50 and 59 years old with Graves' hyperthyroidism. The rearrangement joins TRBV9 to TRBJ2-7; 7 bases agree with TRBD2. The sample was blood. The CDR3 is CASSPSGISYEQYF. CDR3 bases: TGTGCCAGCAGCCCCAGCGGGATATCGTACGAGCAGTACTTC.